This is a list of T cell receptor beta chains from one sample in a study of T-cell reconstitution after alpha-beta-depleted transplantation in children. TCRdb reprocessed the PCR reads via MiXCR and lists one record per CDR3 protein. This table holds 450,000 to 600,000 distinct CDR3 sequences, 13% found once. The input for sequencing was PBMCs, mostly from graft donor cells, taken 360 days after TCRalphabeta/CD19-depleted stem cell transplant. All receptors derive from a male patient younger than 18 who had a stem cell transplant for acute myeloid leukemia, so the T cells may come from the graft donor. CDR3s include the opening cysteine and the closing phenylalanine or tryptophan. Fields, in order: V gene, J gene, CDR3 protein.

TRBV20-1	TRBJ2-1	CSARLPGLYPWEQFF
TRBV3-1	TRBJ2-7	CASSQGGDSTYEQYF
TRBV28	TRBJ2-1	CASSSLAPVVNEQFF
TRBV19	TRBJ2-1	CASSMWTISRDNEQFF
TRBV24-1	TRBJ2-5	CATSDYSTVSPQETQYF
TRBV25-1	TRBJ2-1	CASWGPHEQFF
TRBV7-8	TRBJ1-6	CASSPIANSPLHF
TRBV7-2	TRBJ2-7	CASSLGYLIYEQYF
TRBV4-3	TRBJ1-1	CASSQAGTGYTEAFF
TRBV5-1	TRBJ1-1	CASSLGTVTEAFF
TRBV6-1	TRBJ2-2	CASSAPGLAVGELFF
TRBV4-3	TRBJ2-7	CASSRGAAYEQYF
TRBV7-2	TRBJ2-5	CASTETGKETQYF
TRBV5-6	TRBJ2-7	CASSFGSREQYF
TRBV20-1	TRBJ1-1	CSAKADRGVPEAFF
TRBV15	TRBJ2-3	CATSRAPDTQYF
TRBV28	TRBJ2-2	CASSLQGASGELFF
TRBV5-6	TRBJ2-1	CASSAKTRVGNEQFF
TRBV20-1	TRBJ2-7	CSPQRGLSPSEQYF
TRBV9	TRBJ1-1	CASSSGRGRVNTEAFF
TRBV29-1	TRBJ2-7	CSGSSVGEQYF
TRBV7-9	TRBJ2-7	CASSPNRGVYEQYF
TRBV5-1	TRBJ2-7	CASSLAPGKSGGASYEQYF
TRBV12-3/TRBV12-4	TRBJ1-2	CASSLMTGAYGYTF
TRBV5-5	TRBJ2-7	CASSLEFRVYEQYF
TRBV7-6	TRBJ2-3	CASSLRGRRLLSTDTQYF
TRBV27	TRBJ1-5	CANSLSFSTGGWQPQHF
TRBV20-1	TRBJ2-7	CSAADGISYEQYF
TRBV20-1	TRBJ2-7	CSARIAGARYEQYF
TRBV29-1	TRBJ2-5	CSVAWTSGSPQETQYF
TRBV12-3/TRBV12-4	TRBJ1-2	CASSSRRGYTF
TRBV23-1	TRBJ2-1	CASSQSEDRGSHNEQFF
TRBV5-4	TRBJ2-2	CASSPRLAGDSGELFF
TRBV21-1	TRBJ2-6	CASAGHPVDGANVLTF
TRBV5-1	TRBJ2-5	CASSILAPTQETQYF
TRBV10-3	TRBJ2-5	CAIGGETQYF
TRBV20-1	TRBJ2-7	CSARFWGSREQYF
TRBV9	TRBJ2-7	CASSGGGRINEQYF
TRBV28	TRBJ2-7	CASTGQVYEQYF
TRBV6-1	TRBJ1-5	CASRPTHSSNQPQHF
TRBV12-3/TRBV12-4	TRBJ2-1	CASSGPGRGYNEQFF
TRBV30	TRBJ2-7	CAWRPRGVYEQYF
TRBV6-5	TRBJ2-2	CASSYGLAGAGELFF
TRBV12-3/TRBV12-4	TRBJ2-6	CASTLQVNSGANVLTF
TRBV7-2	TRBJ2-5	CASSLALSREETQYF
TRBV20-1	TRBJ2-1	CSARGDKYNEQFF
TRBV11-2	TRBJ2-3	CASSAPTSGRYYSTDTQYF
TRBV7-8	TRBJ2-7	CASSLAIPPYEQYF
TRBV6-2/TRBV6-3	TRBJ2-2	CASSYGTSNTGELFF
TRBV28	TRBJ2-7	CASIQLGQGNYEQYF
TRBV18	TRBJ2-4	CASSPPSGVNIQYF
TRBV28	TRBJ2-3	CASSWGPGQGMRTQYF
TRBV13	TRBJ2-7	CASSRVIRSGSPSYEQYF